The 5 T cell receptor beta chains below come from one sample, sequenced in a study of shared clonotypes between healthy human individuals. The protocol was immunoSEQ multiplex PCR, while the TCRdb copy is restricted to in-frame clones and leaves out a portion. The table has about 550,000 clones, nearly 97% seen once; the top ten hold 0.11%. Selected positively for CCR7 and CD45RO-negative, naive CD8 cells excluded terminally differentiated effector memory CD45RA+ cells. Sequencing was performed on naive CD8+ T cells sorted from blood. The receptors shown here come from a woman aged 25-40 years in good health.

The chain employs TRBV5-1 and TRBJ2-2, with TRBD1 matching over 12 bases. The CDR3 runs to 15 residues. Per germline, CDR1 SGHRS and CDR2 YFSETQ. With V trimmed by 4 bases and J by 6 bases, 4 bases remained unmatched. CDR3 protein: CASSAGTGGPGELFF. The CDR3 DNA is TGCGCCAGCAGCGCCGGGACAGGGGGCCCCGGGGAGCTGTTTTTT.

V and J are TRBV12-5 and TRBJ2-5; D is perhaps TRBD2 (5 bases). This CDR3 is 17 amino acids long. The V end was cut by 2 bases, the J end by 4 bases, with 20 bases between. CDR1 LGHNT and CDR2 FRNRAP come from the germline V gene. The CDR3 coding sequence is TGTGCTAGTGGTTTGTCCATAACTGTTTCGAGGGTAGAGACCCAGTACTTC. This translates into CASGLSITVSRVETQYF.

This clone came up once. The junction and the germline gene differ at one end; a read error may be behind it. The chain carries TRBV7-8 and TRBJ2-3, with D possibly being TRBD2 (5 bases). This CDR3 has 18 residues. Germline assignment: CDR1 SGHVS and CDR2 FQNEAQ. CDR3 loop: CASTLAMGSDLSTDTQYF. As DNA, the CDR3 is TGTGCCAGCACCTTAGCGATGGGGAGCGACCTAAGCACAGATACGCAGTATTTT.

The chain has TRBV7-9 and TRBJ2-7; tentatively, D is TRBD1 (5 bases). The CDR3 length is 13 residues. Trimming took 4 bases from V and 3 from J, leaving 10 bases between them. CDR1 SEHNR and CDR2 FQNEAQ come from the germline V gene (reference sequence). The CDR3 region has the DNA TGTGCCAGCAGCTACAGGTTGGGCTACGAGCAGTACTTC. Amino acids: CASSYRLGYEQYF.

This clone was counted only a few times. The chain has TRBV27 and TRBJ2-1, with 13 bases matching TRBD2. After removal of 2 bases from V and 9 bases from J, the junction contained 7 bases not matched to a gene. Per germline, CDR1 MNHEY and CDR2 SMNVEV (reference sequence). CDR3 length: 16 residues. The CDR3 coding sequence is TGTGCCAGCAGTTTAGTACTAGCGGGAGGGCCGGGTGAGCAGTTCTTC. The encoded protein is CASSLVLAGGPGEQFF.